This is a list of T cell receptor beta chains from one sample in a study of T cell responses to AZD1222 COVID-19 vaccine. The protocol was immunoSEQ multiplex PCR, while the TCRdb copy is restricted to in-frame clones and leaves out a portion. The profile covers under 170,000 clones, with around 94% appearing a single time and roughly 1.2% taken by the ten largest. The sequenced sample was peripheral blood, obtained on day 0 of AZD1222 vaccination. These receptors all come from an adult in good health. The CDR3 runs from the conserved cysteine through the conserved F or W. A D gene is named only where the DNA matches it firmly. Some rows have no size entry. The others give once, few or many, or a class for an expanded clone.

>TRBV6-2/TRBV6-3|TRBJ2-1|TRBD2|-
TGTGCCAGCAGTTTCACCCTAGCGGGAGCCCAACATGAGCAGTTCTTC
CASSFTLAGAQHEQFF
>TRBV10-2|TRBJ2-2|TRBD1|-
TGCGCCAGCAGTAGAAGGGGGCAAATCACCGGGGAGCTGTTTTTT
CASSRRGQITGELFF
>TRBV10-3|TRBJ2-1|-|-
TGTGCCATCAGTGGTGGCCTTGGAGTTGTGGGGCGGAATGAGCAGTTCTTC
CAISGGLGVVGRNEQFF
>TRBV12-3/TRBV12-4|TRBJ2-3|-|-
TGTGCCAGCAGTTTTTCGGTAGATACGCAGTATTTT
CASSFSVDTQYF
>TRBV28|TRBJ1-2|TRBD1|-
TGTGCCAGCAGTCTGGGGACAGGGCACTTCGCTAACTATGGCTACACCTTC
CASSLGTGHFANYGYTF
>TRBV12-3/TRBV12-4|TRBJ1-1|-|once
TGTGCCAGCACCCTCGACAGTAACACTGAAGCTTTCTTT
CASTLDSNTEAFF
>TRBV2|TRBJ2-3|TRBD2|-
TGTGCCAGCAGTGAAGCAGCGGGGGGGCTATATACGCAGTATTTT
CASSEAAGGLYTQYF
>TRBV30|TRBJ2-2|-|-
TGTGCCTGGAGGTTTGGTGTGGGACCCCCGCCAGCCGGGGAGCTGTTTTTT
CAWRFGVGPPPAGELFF
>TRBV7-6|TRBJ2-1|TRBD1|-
TGTGCCAGCAGCTCTTACGGGCAGGGGGTGGATGAGCAGTTCTTC
CASSSYGQGVDEQFF
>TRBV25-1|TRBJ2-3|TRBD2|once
TGTGCCAGCACCTCATTAGCGGGGGGCACAGATACGCAGTATTTT
CASTSLAGGTDTQYF
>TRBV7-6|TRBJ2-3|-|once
TGTGCCAGCAGCTTAGTTTTCAACGGGAGAGAGACAGATACGCAGTATTTT
CASSLVFNGRETDTQYF
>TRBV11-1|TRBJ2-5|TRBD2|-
TGTGCCAGCAGCCGGGGGGTAAGGCAAGAGACCCAGTACTTC
CASSRGVRQETQYF
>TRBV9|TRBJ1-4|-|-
TGTGCCAGCAGCGTCAGAGGGGGAAATGAAAAACTGTTTTTT
CASSVRGGNEKLFF
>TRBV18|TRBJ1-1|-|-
TGTGCCAGCTCACCCACTAGGAACACTGAAGCTTTCTTT
CASSPTRNTEAFF
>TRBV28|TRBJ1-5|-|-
TGTGCCAGCACGGACGGGAATCAGCCCCAGCATTTT
CASTDGNQPQHF
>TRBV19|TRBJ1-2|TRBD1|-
TGTGCCAGTAGCCAAGAAGGGGGCTGGGATGGCTACACCTTC
CASSQEGGWDGYTF
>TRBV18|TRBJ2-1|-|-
TGTGCCAGCTCACTCCGGCGGGATGAGCAGTTCTTC
CASSLRRDEQFF
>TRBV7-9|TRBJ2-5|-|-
TGTGCCAGCAGCTTAAAAGGGGGGGCCCATCAAGAGACCCAGTACTTC
CASSLKGGAHQETQYF
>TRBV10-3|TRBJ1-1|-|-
TGTGCCGCGGAGGGGGGGGGTTTGAACACTGAAGCTTTCTTT
CAAEGGGLNTEAFF
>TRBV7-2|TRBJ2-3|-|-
TGTGCCAGCAGCTTAGTGAGCGGCAGCACAGATACGCAGTATTTT
CASSLVSGSTDTQYF
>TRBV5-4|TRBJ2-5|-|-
TGTGCCAGCAGCTTGTGGTCGGAAGAGACCCAGTACTTC
CASSLWSEETQYF
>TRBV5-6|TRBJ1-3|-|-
TGTGCCAGCAGCTTTCTTACAGTCGGTGTTGGAAACACCATATATTTT
CASSFLTVGVGNTIYF
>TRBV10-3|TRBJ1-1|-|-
TGTGCCATCAGTGAGTCTATGAGCACTGAAGCTTTCTTT
CAISESMSTEAFF
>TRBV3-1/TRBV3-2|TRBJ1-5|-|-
TGTGCCAGCAGCCGAACCGGGGTACCGAGCAATCAGCCCCAGCATTTT
CASSRTGVPSNQPQHF
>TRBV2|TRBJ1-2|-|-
TGTGCCAGCATACCGGGACTCACTGGCTACACCTTC
CASIPGLTGYTF
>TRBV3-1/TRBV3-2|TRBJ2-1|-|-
TGTGCCAGCAGCCCGAGACTACATCCTCCAACTAGACCCACCTATTACAATGAGCAGTTCTTC
CASSPRLHPPTRPTYYNEQFF
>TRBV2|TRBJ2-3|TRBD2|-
TGTGCCAGCAGTCAGCTAGCGGGACGCACAGATACGCAGTATTTT
CASSQLAGRTDTQYF
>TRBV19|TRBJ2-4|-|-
TGTGCCAGTAGTACCCCGGGGGCGATCCGCATTCAGTACTTC
CASSTPGAIRIQYF
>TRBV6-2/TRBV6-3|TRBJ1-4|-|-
TGTGCCAGCAGTTCTGTCCTCGATGAAAAACTGTTTTTT
CASSSVLDEKLFF
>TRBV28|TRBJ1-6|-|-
TGTGCCAGCAGTTCCGGGGTTGGGTATTCACCCCTCCACTTT
CASSSGVGYSPLHF
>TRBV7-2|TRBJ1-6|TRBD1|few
TGTGCCAGCAGCCCACAGGGGGCTTATTCACCCCTCCACTTT
CASSPQGAYSPLHF
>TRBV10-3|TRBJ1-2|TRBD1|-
TGTGCCATCAGGACCAGGGGGCAGTTGACTAACTATGGCTACACCTTC
CAIRTRGQLTNYGYTF
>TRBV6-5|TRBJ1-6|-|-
TGTGCCAGCAGTTACTCGCTCGGGGATAATTCACCCCTCCACTTT
CASSYSLGDNSPLHF
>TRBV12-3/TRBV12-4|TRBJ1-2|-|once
TGTGCCAGCAGTTCGGGGACCTTTTATGGCTACACCTTC
CASSSGTFYGYTF
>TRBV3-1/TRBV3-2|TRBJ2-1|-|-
TGTGCCAGCAGCCAAGATGTGCTAGCGCAGTTCTTC
CASSQDVLAQFF
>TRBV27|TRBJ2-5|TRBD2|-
TGTGCCAGCAGTTGGGGGACTAGCGGTCAAGAGACCCAGTACTTC
CASSWGTSGQETQYF
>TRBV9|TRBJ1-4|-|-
TGTGCCAGCAGCGTATCTTGGGGGATTGAAAAACTGTTTTTT
CASSVSWGIEKLFF
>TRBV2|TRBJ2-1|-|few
TGTGCCAGCGGGGACAATGAGCAGTTCTTC
CASGDNEQFF
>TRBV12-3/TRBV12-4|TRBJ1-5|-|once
TGTGCCAGCAGTATAAATACGCAGCCCCAGCATTTT
CASSINTQPQHF
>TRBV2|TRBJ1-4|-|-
TGTGCCAGCATCGGGGGCCTTAATGAAAAACTGTTTTTT
CASIGGLNEKLFF
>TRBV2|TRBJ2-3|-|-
TGTGCCAGCAGTGAAGTTCTAGTATTGGCAGATACGCAGTATTTT
CASSEVLVLADTQYF
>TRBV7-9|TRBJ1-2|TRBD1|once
TGTGCCAGCAGGGGCTCCGGGACAGCTGAAAACTATGGCTACACCTTC
CASRGSGTAENYGYTF
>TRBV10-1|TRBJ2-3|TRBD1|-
TGCGCCAGCAGTGAGCAGGGACAGGGGCCAGATACGCAGTATTTT
CASSEQGQGPDTQYF
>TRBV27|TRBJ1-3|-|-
TGTGCCAGCAGTTCCACGGACAGAAGAAACACCATATATTTT
CASSSTDRRNTIYF
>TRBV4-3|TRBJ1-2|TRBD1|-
TGCGCCAGCAGCCAAGCGAGGACAGGGGGGACCTATGGCTACACCTTC
CASSQARTGGTYGYTF
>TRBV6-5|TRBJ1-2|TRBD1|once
TGTGCCAGCAGTTATGGGACAGGGGTTTTTGGCTACACCTTC
CASSYGTGVFGYTF
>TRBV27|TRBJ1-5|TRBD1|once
TGTGCCAGCAGCCGTACAGGGGGCGGTCAGCCCCAGCATTTT
CASSRTGGGQPQHF
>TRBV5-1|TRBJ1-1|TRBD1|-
TGCGCCAGCAGCTTGGCGACAGGGCAGAACACTGAAGCTTTCTTT
CASSLATGQNTEAFF
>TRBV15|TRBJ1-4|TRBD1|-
TGTGCCACCAGCAGAGGACAGGGAGGGAATGAAAAACTGTTTTTT
CATSRGQGGNEKLFF
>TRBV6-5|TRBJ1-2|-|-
TGTGCCAGCATTTCAGGATGGGACTATGGCTACACCTTC
CASISGWDYGYTF
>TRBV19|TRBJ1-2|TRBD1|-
TGTGCCAGTAGGAGGGGGCAAGGGGACTATGGCTACACCTTC
CASRRGQGDYGYTF
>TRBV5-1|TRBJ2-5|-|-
TGCGCCAGCAGCGGACAGTTACAAGAGACCCAGTACTTC
CASSGQLQETQYF
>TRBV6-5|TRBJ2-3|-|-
TGTGCCAGCAGACCAGGGGCCGCGACAGATACGCAGTATTTT
CASRPGAATDTQYF
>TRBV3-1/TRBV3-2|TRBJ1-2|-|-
TGTGCCAGCAGCCAAGATTCGGCAGCTTATGGCTACACCTTC
CASSQDSAAYGYTF
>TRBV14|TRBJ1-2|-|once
TGTGCCAGCAGCCAAGTAATGGGAGACTATGGCTACACCTTC
CASSQVMGDYGYTF